The rows below give T cell receptor beta chains drawn from one sample of a study of blood T cell repertoires in COVID-19. Libraries were prepared by immunoSEQ multiplex PCR; TCRdb keeps only in-frame clonotypes and omits some of them. The profile covers tens of thousands of clones, with more than 70% appearing a single time and 15% to 20% taken by the ten largest. Sequencing was performed on peripheral blood. All receptors come from a human donor in a cohort sampled during active COVID-19. Each CDR3 is given without its conserved first and last residue. The D gene is left open where the match is weak.

CDR3aa: ASSESGTGRETQY; j_gene: TRBJ2-5; d_gene: TRBD1; v_gene: TRBV10-1
CDR3aa: ASSQEGGRGNSPLH; j_gene: TRBJ1-6; d_gene: TRBD1; v_gene: TRBV3-1/TRBV3-2
CDR3aa: ASSPQGTNEKLF; j_gene: TRBJ1-4; d_gene: .; v_gene: TRBV18
CDR3aa: ASSRQGPDTQY; j_gene: TRBJ2-3; d_gene: TRBD1; v_gene: TRBV12-3/TRBV12-4
CDR3aa: ASSQGQPRNEQF; j_gene: TRBJ2-1; d_gene: TRBD1; v_gene: TRBV5-4
CDR3aa: ASSLPPRGIEAF; j_gene: TRBJ1-1; d_gene: .; v_gene: TRBV28
CDR3aa: ASKLVLGQGGSLTDTQY; j_gene: TRBJ2-3; d_gene: TRBD1; v_gene: TRBV23-1
CDR3aa: ASSLTSGSVNEQF; j_gene: TRBJ2-1; d_gene: TRBD2; v_gene: TRBV2
CDR3aa: ASSEKFWDSSYEQY; j_gene: TRBJ2-7; d_gene: TRBD1; v_gene: TRBV2
CDR3aa: ASSLGQGVYEQY; j_gene: TRBJ2-7; d_gene: TRBD1; v_gene: TRBV7-9
CDR3aa: ASSYGTGTLNTEAF; j_gene: TRBJ1-1; d_gene: TRBD1; v_gene: TRBV6-5
CDR3aa: ASSLDGASGRSSYNEQF; j_gene: TRBJ2-1; d_gene: TRBD2; v_gene: TRBV7-6
CDR3aa: ASSETGSSYNEQF; j_gene: TRBJ2-1; d_gene: .; v_gene: TRBV5-1
CDR3aa: ASSHLGGDQPQH; j_gene: TRBJ1-5; d_gene: .; v_gene: TRBV3-1/TRBV3-2
CDR3aa: ASSQGGGRGSYNEQF; j_gene: TRBJ2-1; d_gene: TRBD2; v_gene: TRBV4-1
CDR3aa: ASTTVGEQY; j_gene: TRBJ2-7; d_gene: .; v_gene: TRBV7-9
CDR3aa: ASSQGLAGMLRTGELF; j_gene: TRBJ2-2; d_gene: TRBD2; v_gene: TRBV4-1
CDR3aa: ASSAPSGQRTYEQY; j_gene: TRBJ2-7; d_gene: TRBD1; v_gene: TRBV7-9
CDR3aa: ASSRDGGDGYT; j_gene: TRBJ1-2; d_gene: .; v_gene: TRBV7-9
CDR3aa: ASSPRQGGATEAF; j_gene: TRBJ1-1; d_gene: TRBD1; v_gene: TRBV28
CDR3aa: ASSREATNEKLF; j_gene: TRBJ1-4; d_gene: .; v_gene: TRBV19
CDR3aa: ASSRGSSGGGTDTQY; j_gene: TRBJ2-3; d_gene: TRBD2; v_gene: TRBV5-1
CDR3aa: ASSYAGTDNQPQH; j_gene: TRBJ1-5; d_gene: TRBD1; v_gene: TRBV6-2/TRBV6-3
CDR3aa: ASSFSVYEQY; j_gene: TRBJ2-7; d_gene: .; v_gene: TRBV12-3/TRBV12-4
CDR3aa: ASSFWGTKADTQY; j_gene: TRBJ2-3; d_gene: TRBD2; v_gene: TRBV5-1
CDR3aa: ASSEPTTSVPF; j_gene: TRBJ2-1; d_gene: .; v_gene: TRBV6-1
CDR3aa: ASGGTGVYEQY; j_gene: TRBJ2-7; d_gene: TRBD1; v_gene: TRBV12-5
CDR3aa: ASSPDRVSGANVLT; j_gene: TRBJ2-6; d_gene: TRBD1; v_gene: TRBV7-9
CDR3aa: ASSFRIQGSPLH; j_gene: TRBJ1-6; d_gene: .; v_gene: TRBV11-2
CDR3aa: ASSLGDRPDTQY; j_gene: TRBJ2-3; d_gene: .; v_gene: TRBV11-2
CDR3aa: ASSGRQKLGTGELF; j_gene: TRBJ2-2; d_gene: .; v_gene: TRBV9
CDR3aa: ASSTRQGAYEQY; j_gene: TRBJ2-7; d_gene: TRBD1; v_gene: TRBV7-8
CDR3aa: AISEVGVTEAF; j_gene: TRBJ1-1; d_gene: .; v_gene: TRBV10-3
CDR3aa: ATSKGGRGGETQY; j_gene: TRBJ2-5; d_gene: .; v_gene: TRBV15
CDR3aa: SASIQANPNEKLF; j_gene: TRBJ1-4; d_gene: .; v_gene: TRBV20-1
CDR3aa: ASSFRRQGALAGGELF; j_gene: TRBJ2-2; d_gene: TRBD1; v_gene: TRBV5-1
CDR3aa: ASGGNPSNQPQH; j_gene: TRBJ1-5; d_gene: .; v_gene: TRBV19
CDR3aa: ASRETGKRGYGYT; j_gene: TRBJ1-2; d_gene: .; v_gene: TRBV6-5
CDR3aa: ASSLAGPPSYEQY; j_gene: TRBJ2-7; d_gene: .; v_gene: TRBV5-1
CDR3aa: ASSLGGGWEDSHEQF; j_gene: TRBJ2-1; d_gene: .; v_gene: TRBV13
CDR3aa: ASRRTGNQPQH; j_gene: TRBJ1-5; d_gene: .; v_gene: TRBV6-5
CDR3aa: ASSRERETEQF; j_gene: TRBJ2-1; d_gene: TRBD2; v_gene: TRBV10-2
CDR3aa: ASSARGLNSPLH; j_gene: TRBJ1-6; d_gene: .; v_gene: TRBV6-4
CDR3aa: ASSQDRSTGELF; j_gene: TRBJ2-2; d_gene: .; v_gene: TRBV3-1/TRBV3-2
CDR3aa: ASSRRGPSDGANVLT; j_gene: TRBJ2-6; d_gene: .; v_gene: TRBV7-3